Each of the 26 T cell receptor beta chains below was sequenced from the same sample in a study of blood T cell repertoires in COVID-19 (dated by TCRdb to about 2020). The method behind the library was the immunoSEQ multiplex PCR assay. The clones in this table, taken by TCRdb from immuneACCESS, are in-frame only. Not every clone is retained; where verified, under half of the shortfall comes from an unresolved V gene, and the cause of the rest is unknown. The sample table lists 250,000 to 300,000 clones, 81% of them with a count of one. The ten largest clones represent 2.5% to 3% of the sample. The sample was peripheral blood. These receptors came from a woman in her sixties with active or convalescent COVID-19.

J is TRBJ2-3 and V is TRBV4-3, with 11 bases identical to TRBD2. The CDR3 is 19 residues long. The junction had 12 bases not matched to a gene; V was cut back by 0 bases and J by 4 bases. The germline CDR1 and CDR2 sequences are LGHNA and YSLEER. The CDR3 bases are TGCGCCAGCAGCCAAGAAACGTCCCTAGCGGGGGGAACCTCAGATACGCAGTATTTT. Its translation: CASSQETSLAGGTSDTQYF.

The rearrangement links TRBV19 to TRBJ2-5, with D tentatively TRBD2 (6 bases). The germline V and J ends were trimmed by 6 bases and 1 base, with 15 bases remaining between them. The CDR3 loop spans 15 amino acids. Germline CDR1 is LNHDA and CDR2 is SQIVND (reference sequence). CDR3 in DNA: TGTGCCAGTAGCCCAAAAGTACTAGCCCAAGAGACCCAGTACTTC. Residues: CASSPKVLAQETQYF.

The J gene is TRBJ2-5, the V gene TRBV29-1, with D uncertain. Trimming removed 6 bases from V and 4 bases from J, with 15 bases in between. Germline CDR1 SQVTM, CDR2 ANQGSEA. The CDR3 totals 13 residues. CDR3: CSVTRLDGETQYF. In DNA form, the CDR3 reads TGCAGCGTGACACGGTTAGACGGAGAGACCCAGTACTTC. The full variable domain, with the rest looked up from reference TRBV29-1 and TRBJ2-5, is SAVISQKPSRDICQRGTSLTIQCQVDSQVTMMFWYRQQPGQSLTLIATANQGSEATYESGFVIDKFPISRPNLTFSTLTVSNMSPEDSSIYLCSVTRLDGETQYFGPGTRLLVL.

The CDR3 spells CASSSLTDTQYF. The CDR3 region has the DNA TGTGCCAGCAGTTCTTTAACAGATACGCAGTATTTT. The chain carries TRBV6-2 or TRBV6-3 and TRBJ2-3; D gene unclear. CDR1 and CDR2 (germline): MNHEY, SVGEGT. V lost 4 bases and J 3 bases, leaving 5 bases between the germline ends. The CDR3 covers 12 residues.

A few counts support this clone. The J gene is TRBJ1-1, the V gene TRBV19; 9 nucleotides match TRBD1. J was trimmed by 1 base and V by 3 bases; bases with no gene match: 9. CDR3 length: 17 amino acids. The germline V gene encodes CDR1 LNHDA and CDR2 SQIVND (reference sequence). CDR3 sequence: CASSIGTGQVGNTEAFF. CDR3 coding DNA: TGTGCCAGTAGTATCGGGACAGGGCAAGTGGGGAACACTGAAGCTTTCTTT.

The chain employs TRBV4-1 and TRBJ1-2; 9 bases agree with TRBD1. CDR3 length: 15 amino acids. Germline lookup yields CDR1 MGHRA and CDR2 YSYEKL. Germline trimming cut 2 bases from V and 8 bases from J; bases unmatched to any gene: 9. The CDR3: CASSQLTGTGFGYTF. Here the CDR3 DNA reads TGCGCCAGCAGCCAACTCACCGGGACAGGGTTCGGCTACACCTTC.

The V gene is TRBV28, the J gene TRBJ1-1, with TRBD1 identical over 7 bases. J gave up 7 bases and V 4 bases, and 12 bases lay outside the gene matches. The germline CDR1 and CDR2 sequences are MDHEN and SYDVKM. The CDR3 is 15 amino acids. CDR3 bases: TGTGCCAGCAGTTCTGAGGGTGACAGGGCGGGTGAAGCTTTCTTT. Translating gives CASSSEGDRAGEAFF. Complete variable domain (other parts from reference TRBV28 and TRBJ1-1): DVKVTQSSRYLVKRTGEKVFLECVQDMDHENMFWYRQDPGLGLRLIYFSYDVKMKEKGDIPEGYSVSREKKERFSLILESASTNQTSMYLCASSSEGDRAGEAFFGQGTRLTVV.

As regards this clone: The same CDR3 arises from other DNA sequences in this sample as well. The chain carries TRBV5-1 and TRBJ1-2; 7 nucleotides align to TRBD1. Germline CDR1 is SGHRS and CDR2 is YFSETQ. The CDR3 runs to 14 residues. V shed 0 bases and J 4 bases; nucleotides not matched to a gene: 3. CDR3 amino acids: CASSLEGQSYGYTF. Written as DNA, the CDR3 is TGCGCCAGCAGCTTGGAGGGACAGTCCTATGGCTACACCTTC.

The CDR3 loop is CASSLDRKAIGELFF. In DNA, the CDR3 is TGTGCCAGTAGCCTGGACAGGAAAGCGATCGGGGAGCTGTTTTTT. The chain couples TRBV19 to TRBJ2-2, with TRBD1 matching over 7 bases. The length of the CDR3 is 15 residues. Germline loops: CDR1 LNHDA, CDR2 SQIVND (reference sequence). With 6 bases clipped from V and 7 bases from J, the junction kept 11 bases outside the gene matches.

The chain couples TRBV3-1 (or the pseudogene TRBV3-2) to TRBJ2-3; 7 bases are shared with TRBD2. V was pared by 1 base and J by 4 bases, with 2 bases of the junction left unmatched. This CDR3 comprises 14 residues. Per the germline V gene, CDR1 is LGHDT and CDR2 is YNNKEL (reference sequence). Here the CDR3 reads CASSQVGGPDTQYF. The CDR3 region has the DNA TGTGCCAGCAGCCAAGTGGGAGGGCCAGATACGCAGTATTTT.

The V and J genes are TRBV9 and TRBJ2-3; TRBD2 is a possible D gene (6 bases). Germline V gives CDR1 SGDLS, CDR2 YYNGEE. There are 15 residues in the CDR3. Between the trimmed V and J ends, which lost 0 bases and 3 bases, there was a span of 11 bases. CDR3 loop: CASSVAGLLTDTQYF. For the CDR3, the DNA is TGTGCCAGCAGCGTAGCGGGACTCCTTACAGATACGCAGTATTTT.

The V gene is TRBV19, the J gene TRBJ2-5, with 9 bases that match TRBD1. The germline gives CDR1 LNHDA, CDR2 SQIVND (reference sequence). V was pared by 6 bases and J by 5 bases, with 7 bases of the junction left unmatched. The CDR3 covers 14 residues. The CDR3 region is CASRSTGGSETQYF. The CDR3 nucleotides read TGTGCCAGTAGATCTACAGGGGGCTCGGAGACCCAGTACTTC.

This clone occurred once. The gene calls are TRBV5-1 and TRBJ2-7; the match to TRBD2 covers 16 bases. The V segment lost 4 bases and the J segment 5 bases; nucleotides outside the gene matches: 9. The CDR3 is 17 residues long. Germline V gene lookup returns CDR1 SGHRS and CDR2 YFSETQ. In nucleotides, the CDR3 is TGCGCCAGCAGCCCATCGGGACTAGCGGGGGGGCTCCACGAGCAGTACTTC. It codes for CASSPSGLAGGLHEQYF.

The genes are TRBV27 and TRBJ2-1, with TRBD1 identical over 8 bases. Germline V gene data show CDR1 as MNHEY and CDR2 as SMNVEV (reference sequence). CDR3 length: 13 amino acids. Trimming at V came to 6 bases and at J to 7 bases, leaving 5 bases not matched to a gene. This CDR3 reads CASSGQGSNEQFF. CDR3 sequence (DNA): TGTGCCAGCAGCGGACAGGGTTCGAATGAGCAGTTCTTC.

This clone was seen only a few times. The chain joins TRBV27 to TRBJ1-1; D remains ambiguous. Germline values: CDR1 MNHEY, CDR2 SMNVEV (reference sequence). This CDR3 region has 13 residues. Trimming shortened V by 3 bases and J by 10 bases, and 15 bases separated the two germline ends. The CDR3 reads CASSFGANRRAFF. For the CDR3, the DNA is TGTGCCAGCAGTTTTGGAGCCAACCGGAGAGCTTTCTTT.

The chain uses TRBV20-1 and TRBJ2-5, with 9 bases that match TRBD2. Per germline, CDR1 DFQATT and CDR2 SNEGSKA (reference sequence). Losses at the gene ends were 3 bases for V and 7 bases for J; bases not matched to a gene: 9. The CDR3 is 14 amino acids. The CDR3 here is CSASGGGAEGTQYF. The CDR3 coding sequence is TGCAGTGCTAGTGGCGGGGGGGCCGAAGGGACCCAGTACTTC.

This sequence joins TRBV10-2 and TRBJ2-7, with D perhaps TRBD2 (5 bases). The CDR3 spans 15 residues. The germline CDR1 and CDR2 sequences are WSHSY and SAAADI. Trimming removed 0 bases at V and 0 bases at J, with 9 bases between. The CDR3 loop reads CASSESAGISYEQYF. CDR3 in DNA: TGCGCCAGCAGTGAGTCAGCCGGGATCTCCTACGAGCAGTACTTC.

This chain joins TRBV6-6 and TRBJ2-7; TRBD1 matches at 9 bases. CDR3 size: 16 residues. Trimming cost V 6 bases and J 4 bases; bases outside gene matches: 13. Germline-derived CDR1 and CDR2 are MNHNY and SVGAGI (reference sequence). CDR3 nucleotide sequence: TGTGCCAGCAGCCCTTACCCGAGGACAGGGGAATACGAGCAGTACTTC. Residues: CASSPYPRTGEYEQYF.

To note about this clone: The identical CDR3 is also encoded by other nucleotide sequences in the sample. The chain recombines TRBV5-8 with TRBJ1-2; unclear D gene. Germline lookup yields CDR1 SGHTS and CDR2 YDEGEE. The length of the CDR3 is 12 residues. V dropped 2 bases and J dropped 5 bases, with 7 bases sitting between them. The DNA of the CDR3 is TGTGCCAGCAGCTTTAAACTTTATGGCTACACCTTC. This translates into CASSFKLYGYTF.

The chain links TRBV19 to TRBJ2-7; TRBD2 aligns across 11 bases. In germline, CDR1 is LNHDA, CDR2 SQIVND (reference sequence). This CDR3 is built from 14 residues. The trim removed 7 bases at V and 3 bases at J, leaving 5 bases unmatched. CDR3 amino acids: CASTLTSGVYEQYF. CDR3 sequence (DNA): TGTGCCAGTACCCTGACTAGCGGGGTCTACGAGCAGTACTTC.

The chain links TRBV12-3 or TRBV12-4 to TRBJ2-1; possible D gene TRBD1, 6 bases. This CDR3 region has 12 residues. With 3 bases removed from V and 8 bases from J, the gap between germline ends came to 8 bases. The CDR3 DNA is TGTGCCAGCAGTTTGGCAGGGGATGAGCAGTTCTTC. Amino acid sequence: CASSLAGDEQFF.

The V and J genes are TRBV9 and TRBJ2-1, with 12 bases lining up with TRBD2. The germline V gene has CDR1 SGDLS and CDR2 YYNGEE. V lost 0 bases and J lost 12; bases outside the gene matches: 7. The CDR3 runs 15 residues. DNA for the CDR3: TGTGCCAGCAGCGTAGTGGGGGGACTAGCGGGTTTGCAGTTCTTC. It translates to CASSVVGGLAGLQFF. The full variable domain, rest sourced from reference TRBV9 and TRBJ2-1, is DSGVTQTPKHLITATGQRVTLRCSPRSGDLSVYWYQQSLDQGLQFLIQYYNGEERAKGNILERFSAQQFPDLHSELNLSSLELGDSALYFCASSVVGGLAGLQFFGPGTRLTVL.

V and J are TRBV5-4 and TRBJ2-3, with 15 bases that match TRBD2. The CDR3 is 17 amino acids. The germline CDR1 and CDR2 sequences are SGHNT and YYREEE (reference sequence). V trimming: 4 bases; J trimming: 5 bases; junction bases outside the gene matches: 8. The CDR3 region is CASSAGGLAGGGDTQYF. CDR3 in DNA: TGTGCCAGCAGCGCTGGGGGACTAGCGGGGGGAGGAGATACGCAGTATTTT.

The chain employs TRBV12-5 and TRBJ1-5; D perhaps matches TRBD1 (5 bases). The V end was cut by 0 bases, the J end by 7 bases, with 16 bases between. Germline V gene lookup returns CDR1 LGHNT and CDR2 FRNRAP. CDR3 length: 16 residues. CDR3 region: CASGLVLRGGPQPQHF. The CDR3 bases are TGTGCTAGTGGTTTGGTACTCCGGGGGGGTCCCCAGCCCCAGCATTTT.

V usage is TRBV27 and J usage is TRBJ1-2; tentatively, D is TRBD1 (5 bases). Looked up from germline, CDR1 is MNHEY and CDR2 is SMNVEV (reference sequence). Trimming removed 4 bases at V and 8 bases at J, with 17 bases between. CDR3 length: 14 amino acids. The CDR3 DNA reads as TGTGCCAGCAGTTCCGACAGTGCCCTAGGGGGCTACACCTTC. This encodes CASSSDSALGGYTF.

This sequence joins TRBV5-1 and TRBJ1-1, with a possible D match to TRBD1 (6 bases). Trimming left V 3 bases short and J 0 bases short, with 12 bases between. The germline V gene encodes CDR1 SGHRS and CDR2 YFSETQ. This CDR3 contains 15 residues. The CDR3 loop is CASSSTQGMNTEAFF. The CDR3 DNA reads as TGCGCCAGCAGCTCAACACAGGGTATGAACACTGAAGCTTTCTTT. Variable domain in full (rest from reference TRBV5-1 and TRBJ1-1): KAGVTQTPRYLIKTRGQQVTLSCSPISGHRSVSWYQQTPGQGLQFLFEYFSETQRNKGNFPGRFSGRQFSNSRSEMNVSTLELGDSALYLCASSSTQGMNTEAFFGQGTRLTVV.